This T cell receptor beta chain was recorded in a study of shared clonotypes between healthy human individuals. At deep level, the assay was performed. The protocol was immunoSEQ multiplex PCR, while the TCRdb copy is restricted to in-frame clones and leaves out a portion. The data show 640,000 or so clones, with 60% to 80% seen just once and approximately 1.8% held by the top ten. Looked up from germline, CDR1 is ENHRY and CDR2 is SYGVKD. This CDR3 spans 13 amino acids. Trimming cost V 8 bases and J 2 bases, with 12 bases left between them. The sample was memory CD4+ T cells sorted from blood. Subset in this sample: CD45RA-negative fraction. The V call is TRBV10-3, the J call TRBJ2-5, with D possibly being TRBD2 (5 bases). This TCR was recovered from a woman in her 30s in good health. CDR3 in amino acids: CAIGRGLQETQYF. The DNA of the CDR3 is TGTGCCATCGGGAGAGGTTTGCAAGAGACCCAGTACTTC.